What follows are 26 T cell receptor beta chains derived from one specimen sequenced in a study of cytomegalovirus exposure and HLA in healthy donors. Primers: 60 Vbeta forward and 13 Jbeta reverse. Some clones are missing from TCRdb's copy, which holds only in-frame ones; the method was immunoSEQ multiplex PCR. This sample carries hundreds of thousands of clones, 70% to 90% of them seen once, and the ten largest clones take about 2.3%. Sequencing used PBMCs. Receptors were obtained from a woman in her late teens or twenties in good health and CMV-seronegative.

The rearrangement uses TRBV13 and TRBJ1-2, with 8 bases aligning to TRBD1. The germline V gene encodes CDR1 PRHDT and CDR2 FYEKMQ (reference sequence). The V gene end was trimmed by 5 bases and the J gene end by 5 bases; junction bases not matched to a gene: 4. The CDR3 is 13 amino acids. CDR3 nucleotide sequence: TGTGCCAGCAGCCAGCAGGGGGCGTATGGCTACACCTTC. Residues: CASSQQGAYGYTF. The full variable domain, its missing parts supplied by reference TRBV13 and TRBJ1-2, is AAGVIQSPRHLIKEKRETATLKCYPIPRHDTVYWYQQGPGQDPQFLISFYEKMQSDKGSIPDRFSAQQFSDYHSELNMSSLELGDSALYFCASSQQGAYGYTFGSGTRLTVV.

The chain has TRBV7-2 and TRBJ1-1; D not certain. Germline CDR1 reads SGHTA; CDR2 reads FQGNSA. The CDR3 totals 12 residues. Trimming removed 4 bases at V and 4 bases at J, with 7 bases between. The CDR3 spells CASSSFGTEAFF. For the CDR3, the DNA is TGTGCCAGCAGCTCATTCGGCACTGAAGCTTTCTTT.

The chain employs TRBV7-3 and TRBJ2-1; a possible D gene is TRBD2 (5 bases). CDR3 size: 15 residues. With 2 bases removed from V and 0 bases from J, the gap between germline ends came to 8 bases. Germline CDR1 and CDR2: SGHTA and FQGTGA. CDR3 loop: CASSLEGNSYNEQFF. CDR3 DNA: TGTGCCAGCAGCTTAGAGGGCAACTCCTACAATGAGCAGTTCTTC.

The chain is built from TRBV19 and TRBJ2-2, with 9 bases matching TRBD1. Trimming at V came to 3 bases and at J to 3 bases, leaving 5 bases not matched to a gene. Germline loops: CDR1 LNHDA, CDR2 SQIVND (reference sequence). This CDR3 comprises 16 residues. The CDR3 nucleotides are TGTGCCAGTAGTATCCGGGACAGGGAGTACACCGGGGAGCTGTTTTTT. It translates to CASSIRDREYTGELFF. The full variable domain, with the rest looked up from reference TRBV19 and TRBJ2-2, is DGGITQSPKYLFRKEGQNVTLSCEQNLNHDAMYWYRQDPGQGLRLIYYSQIVNDFQKGDIAEGYSVSREKKESFPLTVTSAQKNPTAFYLCASSIRDREYTGELFFGEGSRLTVL.

The genes are TRBV14 and TRBJ2-1; TRBD2 aligns across 10 bases. Unmatched junction bases numbered 4, after V lost 3 bases and J lost 2 bases. The CDR3 has 16 residues. Germline V gives CDR1 SGHDN, CDR2 FVKESK. The CDR3 nucleotides are TGTGCCAGCAGCCACCGGACTAGCGGCCCCTACAATGAGCAGTTCTTC. Amino acids: CASSHRTSGPYNEQFF.

As for this clone: The junction departs from the called germline gene at one end, perhaps through a read error. This chain uses TRBV29-1 with TRBJ1-2; tentative D call: TRBD1 (6 bases). The CDR3 loop spans 13 amino acids. CDR1 and CDR2 (germline): SQVTM, ANQGSEA. CDR3 region: CSVEARDIYGYTF. CDR3 DNA: TGCAGCGTGGAAGCACGGGACATCTATGGCTACACCTTC.

The rearrangement joins TRBV9 to TRBJ2-5, with 12 bases matching TRBD2. This CDR3 spans 15 amino acids. Germline CDR1 reads SGDLS; CDR2 reads YYNGEE. V lost 2 bases to trimming and J lost 5 bases; unmatched junction nucleotides: 4. DNA for the CDR3: TGTGCCAGCAGCGTCTCTAGCGGGGGGGATGAGACCCAGTACTTC. Amino acids: CASSVSSGGDETQYF.

This chain links TRBV2 with TRBJ1-1; 7 bases are a match to TRBD1. The junction had 6 bases not matched to a gene; V was cut back by 5 bases and J by 3 bases. From germline, CDR1 is SNHLY and CDR2 FYNNEI. The CDR3 spans 14 residues. The CDR3 reads CASSITDRDTEAFF. The CDR3 nucleotides read TGTGCCAGCAGTATAACCGACAGGGACACTGAAGCTTTCTTT.

This chain connects TRBV29-1 to TRBJ1-2, with D hard to call. Germline loops: CDR1 SQVTM, CDR2 ANQGSEA. Trimming pared 0 bases from V and 8 bases from J, leaving 13 bases between. The CDR3 is 13 residues long. This CDR3 is CSVEDLNSMGYTF. The DNA for the CDR3 is TGCAGCGTTGAAGATCTGAACTCTATGGGCTACACCTTC.

The chain recombines TRBV29-1 with TRBJ2-7, with D uncertain. V was clipped by 5 bases and J by 3 bases, with 11 bases between them. Germline V gene lookup returns CDR1 SQVTM and CDR2 ANQGSEA. This CDR3 is built from 12 residues. The CDR3 nucleotides are TGCAGCGTTCTAGGAGATTACTACGAGCAGTACTTC. Protein product: CSVLGDYYEQYF.

V is TRBV9 and J is TRBJ2-3; 12 bases are a match to TRBD2. V lost 2 bases to trimming and J lost 3 bases; unmatched junction nucleotides: 7. This CDR3 is 17 amino acids long. Germline-derived CDR1 and CDR2 are SGDLS and YYNGEE. CDR3 residues: CASSVLAGGPGTDTQYF. As DNA, the CDR3 is TGTGCCAGCAGCGTGCTAGCGGGGGGGCCGGGGACAGATACGCAGTATTTT.

The V and J genes are TRBV29-1 and TRBJ2-3; tentative D call: TRBD2 (6 bases). Germline V gives CDR1 SQVTM, CDR2 ANQGSEA. Trimming removed 7 bases from V and 8 bases from J, with 10 bases in between. CDR3 length: 10 amino acids. This chain's CDR3 is CSGEEGTQYF. CDR3 sequence (DNA): TGCAGCGGGGAGGAAGGTACGCAGTATTTT.

The chain has TRBV5-1 and TRBJ2-2, with TRBD2 matching over 11 bases. The CDR3 has 17 residues. The V and J ends lost 5 bases and 7 bases, in that order; junction bases with no gene match: 13. Germline-derived CDR1 and CDR2 are SGHRS and YFSETQ. CDR3 in amino acids: CASSYRLAGTSGGELFF. The CDR3 DNA follows: TGCGCCAGCAGTTATAGACTAGCGGGGACCTCAGGCGGGGAGCTGTTTTTT.

The chain uses TRBV7-9 and TRBJ1-1; D is perhaps TRBD1 (5 bases). V shed 5 bases and J shed 5 bases, with 9 bases lying between them. In germline, CDR1 is SEHNR, CDR2 FQNEAQ (reference sequence). There are 12 residues in the CDR3. The CDR3 nucleotides are TGTGCCAGCAGCCCCCGACAGACTGAAGCTTTCTTT. Translation gives CASSPRQTEAFF.

The chain recombines TRBV5-1 with TRBJ2-5; 7 nucleotides agree with TRBD2. The end of the DNA fits TRBJ2-7 better, so the J call may be wrong. The V gene's germline CDR1 is SGHRS and CDR2 YFSETQ. This CDR3 is 14 amino acids long. The CDR3 DNA is TGCGCCAGCAGCCGAGGCGGGACTACCTACGAGCAGTACTTC. As protein: CASSRGGTTYEQYF.

The chain uses TRBV29-1 and TRBJ2-1, with 10 bases matching TRBD1. The CDR3 contains 16 residues. In germline, CDR1 is SQVTM, CDR2 ANQGSEA. Trimming took 5 bases from V and 5 from J; bases not matched to a gene: 12. The CDR3 DNA sequence: TGCAGCGTTTATTGGACGCCGGGACAGGGGAACAATGAGCAGTTCTTC. Its protein is CSVYWTPGQGNNEQFF.

The gene calls are TRBV20-1 and TRBJ2-7, with 8 bases lining up with TRBD1. V was pared by 4 bases and J by 5 bases, with 1 base of the junction left unmatched. The CDR3 totals 11 residues. CDR1 and CDR2 from the germline V gene are DFQATT and SNEGSKA (reference sequence). In nucleotides, the CDR3 is TGCAGTGCTAAGACAGGGGACGAGCAGTACTTC. Translated: CSAKTGDEQYF.

This clone has just a few counts. The genes are TRBV6-1 and TRBJ2-7; D is undetermined. CDR1 is MNHNS, CDR2 SASEGT, per germline. The CDR3 covers 14 residues. Trimming stripped 3 bases from V and 2 bases from J, with 11 bases between. For the CDR3, the DNA is TGTGCCAGCAGTGAGGGCACTTTGGCCTACGAGCAGTACTTC. This gives the protein CASSEGTLAYEQYF.

The rearrangement uses TRBV7-6 and TRBJ1-1; D might be TRBD1 (6 bases). Germline loops: CDR1 SGHVS, CDR2 FNYEAQ. CDR3 length equals 14 residues. V dropped 7 bases and J dropped 4 bases, with 16 bases sitting between them. CDR3: CASIDNREGTEAFF. The DNA of the CDR3 is TGTGCCAGCATCGACAACAGGGAGGGCACTGAAGCTTTCTTT.

The chain uses TRBV6-6 and TRBJ1-1; D not resolved. Germline loops: CDR1 MNHNY, CDR2 SVGAGI (reference sequence). V gave up 6 bases and J gave up 5 bases, with 13 bases separating them. This CDR3 contains 13 residues. CDR3 protein: CASRTVSGTEAFF. The CDR3, as DNA: TGTGCCAGCAGGACCGTCTCGGGTACTGAAGCTTTCTTT.

Notes on this clone: At one boundary the junction diverges from the germline segment, which might be a read error. This chain uses TRBV7-7 with TRBJ2-2; 7 positions match TRBD1. The germline CDR1 and CDR2 sequences are SSHAT and FNYEAQ (reference sequence). The CDR3 spans 14 residues. The CDR3 here is CASSLGDRPGELFF. The DNA of the CDR3 is TGTGCTAGCAGCTTAGGGGACAGACCCGGGGAGCTGTTTTTT.

This clone was seen once. The chain couples TRBV10-1 to TRBJ2-3; 10 nucleotides agree with TRBD2. Germline V gene lookup returns CDR1 WNHNN and CDR2 SYGVQD (reference sequence). CDR3 length equals 14 residues. Trimming took 6 bases from V and 11 from J; bases not matched to a gene: 11. The CDR3 bases are TGCGCCAGCAGCGTAGCGGGGGGCCGTGGGGAGCAGTATTTT. Its protein is CASSVAGGRGEQYF.

Regarding this clone: Mismatch with germline at one junction end may stem from a read error. The CDR3 DNA sequence: TGCGCCAGCAGTGATGGGCGGGGGGCCCCGTCGGACTTC. Translated, it gives CASSDGRGAPSDF. J is TRBJ2-7 and V is TRBV10-2; 8 nucleotides agree with TRBD2. The CDR3 runs 13 residues. Germline V gene lookup returns CDR1 WSHSY and CDR2 SAAADI.

The chain employs TRBV5-1 and TRBJ2-7; 9 bases are a match to TRBD1. The CDR3 extends over 14 amino acids. Germline CDR1 is SGHRS and CDR2 is YFSETQ. The ends lost 3 bases at V and 3 bases at J; junction bases unmatched: 4. CDR3 coding DNA: TGCGCCAGCAGCTACCGGGACAGGGACTACGAGCAGTACTTC. It codes for CASSYRDRDYEQYF.

The chain has TRBV5-1 and TRBJ1-1; 8 bases fit TRBD1. Trimming cost V 3 bases and J 1 base; bases outside gene matches: 2. In germline, CDR1 is SGHRS, CDR2 YFSETQ. The CDR3 is 14 amino acids. The CDR3 DNA reads as TGCGCCAGCAGCTCCGGGACAGGGAACACTGAAGCTTTCTTT. This translates into CASSSGTGNTEAFF. The full variable domain, its missing parts supplied by reference TRBV5-1 and TRBJ1-1, is KAGVTQTPRYLIKTRGQQVTLSCSPISGHRSVSWYQQTPGQGLQFLFEYFSETQRNKGNFPGRFSGRQFSNSRSEMNVSTLELGDSALYLCASSSGTGNTEAFFGQGTRLTVV.

The chain links TRBV11-2 to TRBJ2-7, with D tentatively TRBD2 (5 bases). V lost 1 base, J lost 3 bases, and 16 bases lay in between. This CDR3 comprises 16 residues. Germline V lookup: CDR1 SGHAT, CDR2 FQNNGV. The CDR3 DNA sequence: TGTGCCAGCAGCTTAGCCCATGCTGGCCGGGGCTACGAGCAGTACTTC. This sequence encodes CASSLAHAGRGYEQYF.